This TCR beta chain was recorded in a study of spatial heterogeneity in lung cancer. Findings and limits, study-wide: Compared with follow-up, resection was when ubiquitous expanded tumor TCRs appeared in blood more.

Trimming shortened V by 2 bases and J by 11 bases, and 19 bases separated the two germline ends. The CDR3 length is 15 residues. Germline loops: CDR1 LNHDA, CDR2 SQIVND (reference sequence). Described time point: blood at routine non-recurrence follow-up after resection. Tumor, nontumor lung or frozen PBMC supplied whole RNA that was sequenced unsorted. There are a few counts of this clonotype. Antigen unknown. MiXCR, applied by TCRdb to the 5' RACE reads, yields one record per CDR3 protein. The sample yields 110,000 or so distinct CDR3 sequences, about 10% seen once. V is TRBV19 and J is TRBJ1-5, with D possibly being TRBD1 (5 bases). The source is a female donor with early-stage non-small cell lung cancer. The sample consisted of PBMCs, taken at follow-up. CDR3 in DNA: TGTGCCAGTAGTATACTATCACAGGCTCAGGAGGCCCAGCATTTT. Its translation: CASSILSQAQEAQHF. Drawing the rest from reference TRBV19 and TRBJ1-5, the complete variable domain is DGGITQSPKYLFRKEGQNVTLSCEQNLNHDAMYWYRQDPGQGLRLIYYSQIVNDFQKGDIAEGYSVSREKKESFPLTVTSAQKNPTAFYLCASSILSQAQEAQHFGDGTRLSIL.